This T cell receptor beta chain was identified in a study of T-cell reconstitution after alpha-beta-depleted transplantation in children. CDR3 length: 14 amino acids. Trimming pared 4 bases from V and 0 bases from J, leaving 10 bases between. The germline V gene encodes CDR1 LNHDA and CDR2 SQIVND (reference sequence). Researchers prepared the TCRbeta library using unique molecular identifiers, the study reports. TCRdb independently ran MiXCR on the PCR reads; one entry per CDR3 protein. The sample lists some 200,000 distinct CDR3 sequences, more than 6.5% occurring once. V usage is TRBV19 and J usage is TRBJ2-7, with D perhaps matching TRBD1 (6 bases). Sample: PBMCs from the stem cell graft donor, taken from the stem cell graft. The clonotype originates from a human donor who donated a stem cell graft to a child with Wiskott-Aldrich syndrome. CDR3 DNA sequence: TGTGCCAGTAGTAGACAGGAGAGCTCCTACGAGCAGTACTTC. The encoded protein is CASSRQESSYEQYF.